What follows describes a single T cell receptor beta chain. It lacks a known antigen. No base quality values were provided; no much bigger clone lies one nucleotide off. Genomic DNA was isolated from the sorted cells so that the TCRbeta CDR3 region could be sequenced. The immunoSEQ Assay was used for sequencing of TCRbeta CDR3 regions. TCRdb's version of the immuneACCESS table is confined to in-frame rearrangements and falls short of the full clone set. An unresolved V gene accounts for under half of the shortfall where checked; the remainder is of unknown origin. The sample table shows about 50,000 clones, and around four fifths are seen once. The ten top clones hold 3.5% to 4% of the sample. The entry originates in a study of OX40 agonist ivuxolimab in advanced cancers. Regarding the complete study: Ivuxolimab was an agonistic, fully human IgG2 monoclonal antibody directed against OX40 (CD134), a costimulatory receptor. Among the roughly 52 dose-escalation patients, around 19 had hepatocellular carcinoma, approximately 15 melanoma, 9 renal cell carcinoma and 9 head and neck cancer. The dose-escalation cohort was around 84% male with a mean age of approximately 60 years, ranging from roughly 20 to 80. Partial responses occurred in three dose-escalation patients, of whom one had hepatocellular carcinoma and two had cutaneous melanoma. Peripheral TCRbeta sequencing was intended to test whether TCR sequence diversity was altered and clonal T-cell expansion was caused by ivuxolimab. Patients were allowed to have had prior anti-PD-1, anti-PD-L1 or anti-CTLA-4 therapy, and 40% of the dose-escalation patients had been treated with checkpoint inhibitors. The paper describes the monotherapy dose-escalation part (N ≈ 49 patients) of the phase I trial of ivuxolimab. Intravenous ivuxolimab was administered to patients every 2 weeks at six dose levels: 0.01, 0.1, 0.3, 1.5, 3 and 10 mg/kg.

The germline V gene yields SGHTA for CDR1 and FQGNSA for CDR2. From the cysteine up to the phenylalanine, the CDR3 has a length of 15 residues. Of all the DNA, just the CDR3 is kept, 45 bases in frame from base 1. V sheds 5 bases and J sheds 4 bases, leaving 17 bases between their ends. The trial excluded patients who had a history of autoimmune disease or who were on systemic immunosuppression. Peripheral blood for TCR sequencing was collected from all dose cohorts at baseline, on cycle 4 day 1, and on cycle 7 day 1. Samples were obtained from an open-label, multicenter, first-in-human phase I dose-escalation trial of ivuxolimab. Adults with locally advanced or metastatic head and neck squamous cell, hepatocellular, melanoma or renal cell carcinoma were enrolled in the trial. CD4+ and CD8+ T cells were sorted separately from peripheral blood before TCR sequencing. Beyond this particular receptor, the publication reports: After ivuxolimab, CD8+ T cells had more expanded clones than CD4+ T cells on average. At doses from 0.1 to 3.0 mg/kg, clonal expansion was seen in both CD4+ and CD8+ blood T cells between baseline and week 6. Low levels of normalized T-cell clonal expansion were also seen in some patients who did not respond. Antigen specificity was not determined for the clonally expanded peripheral T cells. In the 0.1-3.0 mg/kg groups, partial responders had among the lowest normalized peripheral clonal expansion, particularly in CD8+ T cells.

The V and J genes are TRBV7-2 and TRBJ1-2; the D gene cannot be resolved reliably. The specimen comprised CD4+ or CD8+ T cells sorted from blood, sampled in a trial of the OX40 agonist ivuxolimab. The source is an adult with an advanced solid tumor such as melanoma, head and neck, liver or kidney cancer. The DNA sequence is TGTGCCAGCAGCCCTGCCCGTTCCGGTACCTATGGCTACACCTTC. Its translation is CASSPARSGTYGYTF. The reference TRBV7-2 and TRBJ1-2 proteins fill in what lies around the CDR3, so the full variable domain reads GAGVSQSPSNKVTEKGKDVELRCDPISGHTALYWYRQSLGQGLEFLIYFQGNSAPDKSGLPSDRFSAERTGGSVSTLTIQRTQQEDSAVYLCASSPARSGTYGYTFGSGTRLTVV.